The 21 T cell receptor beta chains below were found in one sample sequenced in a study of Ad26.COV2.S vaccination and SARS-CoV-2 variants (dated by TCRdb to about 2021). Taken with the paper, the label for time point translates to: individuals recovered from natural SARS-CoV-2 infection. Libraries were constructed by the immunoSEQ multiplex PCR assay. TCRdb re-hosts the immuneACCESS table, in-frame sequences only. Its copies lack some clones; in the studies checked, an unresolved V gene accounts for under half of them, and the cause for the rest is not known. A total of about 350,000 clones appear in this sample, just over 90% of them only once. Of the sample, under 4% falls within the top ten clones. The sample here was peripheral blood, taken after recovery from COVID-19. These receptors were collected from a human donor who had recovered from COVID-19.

CDR3 in amino acids: CASNPVEGYEAFF. CDR3 in DNA: TGTGCCAGCAATCCGGTGGAGGGTTATGAAGCTTTCTTT. V gene TRBV28 combines with J gene TRBJ1-1; no definite D call. The CDR3 covers 13 residues. Trimming pared 7 bases from V and 7 bases from J, leaving 16 bases between. Germline V lookup: CDR1 MDHEN, CDR2 SYDVKM.

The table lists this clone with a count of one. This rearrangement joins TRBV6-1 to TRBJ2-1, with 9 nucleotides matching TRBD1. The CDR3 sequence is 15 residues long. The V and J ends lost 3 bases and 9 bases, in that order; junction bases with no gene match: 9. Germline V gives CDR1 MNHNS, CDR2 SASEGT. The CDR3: CASSDGWTGAGEQFF. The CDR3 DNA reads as TGTGCCAGCAGTGATGGCTGGACAGGGGCGGGTGAGCAGTTCTTC.

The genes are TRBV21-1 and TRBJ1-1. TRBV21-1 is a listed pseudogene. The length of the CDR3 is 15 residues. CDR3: CASSKEDQQNTEAFF. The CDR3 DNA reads TGTGCCAGCAGCAAAGAAGACCAGCAGAACACTGAAGCTTTCTTT.

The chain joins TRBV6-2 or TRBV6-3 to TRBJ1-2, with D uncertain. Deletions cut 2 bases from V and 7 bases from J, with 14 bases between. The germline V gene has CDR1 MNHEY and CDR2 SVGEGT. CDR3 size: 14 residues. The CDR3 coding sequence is TGTGCCAGCAGTTACCAGGTGTTGAGGAGTGGCTACACCTTC. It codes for CASSYQVLRSGYTF.

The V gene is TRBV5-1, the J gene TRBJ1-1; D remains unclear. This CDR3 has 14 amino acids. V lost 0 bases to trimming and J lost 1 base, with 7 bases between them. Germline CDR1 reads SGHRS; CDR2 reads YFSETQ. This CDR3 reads CASSLVGKNTEAFF. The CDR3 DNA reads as TGCGCCAGCAGCTTGGTCGGGAAGAACACTGAAGCTTTCTTT.

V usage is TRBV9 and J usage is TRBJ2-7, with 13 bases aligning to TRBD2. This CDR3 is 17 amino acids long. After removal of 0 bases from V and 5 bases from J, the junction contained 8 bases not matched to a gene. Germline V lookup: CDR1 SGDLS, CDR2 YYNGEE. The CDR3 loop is CASSVDTSGGALDEQYF. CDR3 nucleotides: TGTGCCAGCAGCGTAGATACTAGCGGGGGGGCCTTGGACGAGCAGTACTTC.

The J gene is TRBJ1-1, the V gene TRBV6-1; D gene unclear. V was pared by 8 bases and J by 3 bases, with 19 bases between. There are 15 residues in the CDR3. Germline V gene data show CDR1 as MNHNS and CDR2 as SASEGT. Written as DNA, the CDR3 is TGTGCCAGCCAAGTGGGCGGAATGCATGACACTGAAGCTTTCTTT. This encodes CASQVGGMHDTEAFF.

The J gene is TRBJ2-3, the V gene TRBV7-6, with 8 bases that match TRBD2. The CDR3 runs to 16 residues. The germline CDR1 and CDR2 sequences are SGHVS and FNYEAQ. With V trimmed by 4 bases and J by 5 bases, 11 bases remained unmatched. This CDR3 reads CASSSPPGTREDTQYF. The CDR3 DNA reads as TGTGCCAGCAGCTCCCCCCCCGGGACTAGAGAAGATACGCAGTATTTT.

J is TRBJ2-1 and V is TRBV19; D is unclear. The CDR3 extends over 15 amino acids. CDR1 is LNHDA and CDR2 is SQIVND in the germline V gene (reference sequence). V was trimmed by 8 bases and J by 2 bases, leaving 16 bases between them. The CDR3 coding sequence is TGTGCCAGTGCCCCTCGTGCAGGAGCCTACAATGAGCAGTTCTTC. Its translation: CASAPRAGAYNEQFF.

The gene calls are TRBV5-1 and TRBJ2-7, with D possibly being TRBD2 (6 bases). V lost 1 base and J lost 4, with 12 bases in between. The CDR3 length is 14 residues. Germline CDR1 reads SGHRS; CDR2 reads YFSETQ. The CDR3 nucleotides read TGCGCCAGCAGCTTGTTGGGAGGCCCGTACGAGCAGTACTTC. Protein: CASSLLGGPYEQYF.

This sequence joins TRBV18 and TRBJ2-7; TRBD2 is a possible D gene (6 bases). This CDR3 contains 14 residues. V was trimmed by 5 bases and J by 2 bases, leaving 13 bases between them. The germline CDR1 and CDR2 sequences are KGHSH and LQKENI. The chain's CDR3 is CASSVAGRPYEQYF. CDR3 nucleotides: TGTGCCAGCTCAGTCGCGGGGAGACCCTACGAGCAGTACTTC.

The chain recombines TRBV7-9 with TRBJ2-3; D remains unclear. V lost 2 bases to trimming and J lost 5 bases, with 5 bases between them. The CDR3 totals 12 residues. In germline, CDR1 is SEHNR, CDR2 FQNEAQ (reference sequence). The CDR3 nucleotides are TGTGCCAGCAGCTTACCAGTAGATACGCAGTATTTT. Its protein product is CASSLPVDTQYF.

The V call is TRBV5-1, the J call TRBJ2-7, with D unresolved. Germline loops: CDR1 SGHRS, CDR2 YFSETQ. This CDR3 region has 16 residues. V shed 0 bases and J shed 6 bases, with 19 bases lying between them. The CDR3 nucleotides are TGCGCCAGCAGCTTGGCCAGTTTTGTCAGAACGGCCGAGCAGTACTTC. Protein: CASSLASFVRTAEQYF.

CDR3 DNA sequence: TGTGCCAGCAGACTCTCGGGGGTGGGGACAAGTAACAATGAGCAGTTCTTC. This gives the protein CASRLSGVGTSNNEQFF. The J gene is TRBJ2-1, the V gene TRBV2, with D possibly being TRBD1 or TRBD2 (6 bases each). CDR1 and CDR2 from the germline V gene are SNHLY and FYNNEI. V was cut by 6 bases and J by 5 bases, with 23 bases left in between. This CDR3 is 17 amino acids long.

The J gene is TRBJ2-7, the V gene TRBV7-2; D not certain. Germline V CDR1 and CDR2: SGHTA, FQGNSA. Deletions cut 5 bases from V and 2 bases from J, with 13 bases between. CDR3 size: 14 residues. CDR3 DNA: TGTGCCAGCAGCCCCAAGTTGTTGGCCTACGAGCAGTACTTC. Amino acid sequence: CASSPKLLAYEQYF.

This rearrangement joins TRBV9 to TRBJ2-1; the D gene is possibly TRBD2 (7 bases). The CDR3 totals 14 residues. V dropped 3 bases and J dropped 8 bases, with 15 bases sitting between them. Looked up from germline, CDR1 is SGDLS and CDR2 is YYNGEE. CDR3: CASSGRGALDEQFF. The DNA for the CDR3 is TGTGCCAGCAGCGGTCGGGGGGCCTTGGATGAGCAGTTCTTC.

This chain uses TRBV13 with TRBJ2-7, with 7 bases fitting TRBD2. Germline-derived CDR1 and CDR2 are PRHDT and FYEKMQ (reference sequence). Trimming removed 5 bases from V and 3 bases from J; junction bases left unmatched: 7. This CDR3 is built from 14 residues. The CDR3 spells CASSLGRGDYEQYF. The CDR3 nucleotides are TGTGCCAGCAGCCTTGGACGGGGGGACTACGAGCAGTACTTC.

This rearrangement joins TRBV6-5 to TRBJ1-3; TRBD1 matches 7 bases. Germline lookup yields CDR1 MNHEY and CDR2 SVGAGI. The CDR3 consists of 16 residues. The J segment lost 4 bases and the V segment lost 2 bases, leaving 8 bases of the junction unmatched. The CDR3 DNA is TGTGCCAGCAGTTACCGTTCTGCAGGGGGGGGAAACACCATATATTTT. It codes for CASSYRSAGGGNTIYF.

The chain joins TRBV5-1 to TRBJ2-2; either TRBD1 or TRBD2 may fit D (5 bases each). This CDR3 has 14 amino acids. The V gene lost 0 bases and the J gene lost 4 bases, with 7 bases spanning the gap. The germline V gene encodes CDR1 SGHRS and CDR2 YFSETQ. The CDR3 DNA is TGCGCCAGCAGCTTGGTCGGGGCCACCGGGGAGCTGTTTTTT. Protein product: CASSLVGATGELFF.

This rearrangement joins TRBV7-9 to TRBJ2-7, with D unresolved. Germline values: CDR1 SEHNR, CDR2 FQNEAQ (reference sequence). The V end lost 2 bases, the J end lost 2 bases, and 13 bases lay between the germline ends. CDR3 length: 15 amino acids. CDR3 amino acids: CASSLRGDGPYEQYF. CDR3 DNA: TGTGCCAGCAGCTTACGCGGTGACGGTCCCTACGAGCAGTACTTC.

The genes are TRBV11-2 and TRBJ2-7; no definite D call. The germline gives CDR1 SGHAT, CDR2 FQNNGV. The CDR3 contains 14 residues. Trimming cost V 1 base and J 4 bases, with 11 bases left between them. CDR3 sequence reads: CASSLGGGVYEQYF. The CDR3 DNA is TGTGCCAGCAGCTTAGGGGGTGGGGTGTACGAGCAGTACTTC.